One sample yielded the 12 T cell receptor beta chains listed below, sequenced in a study of control samples from healthy donors and cancer patients. The assay was immunoSEQ multiplex PCR, and TCRdb's table has in-frame clones only and misses some. The sample includes 25,000 to 35,000 clones, roughly 89% of them seen just once. Source material: PBMCs. The receptors shown here come from a woman in her forties with lung cancer.

This sequence joins TRBV4-1 and TRBJ2-2, with D unresolved. Germline V gene sequence: CDR1 MGHRA, CDR2 YSYEKL. CDR3 length: 14 amino acids. The V gene lost 1 base and the J gene lost 6 bases, with 9 bases spanning the gap. CDR3 DNA: TGCGCCAGCAGCCAAGGGTCTCGAGCCGGGGAGCTGTTTTTT. Translation gives CASSQGSRAGELFF.

The chain couples TRBV27 to TRBJ1-1; weak D call: TRBD1 (5 bases). V gave up 4 bases and J gave up 0 bases, with 9 bases separating them. Germline V gene lookup returns CDR1 MNHEY and CDR2 SMNVEV (reference sequence). The CDR3 contains 14 residues. CDR3: CASSSRDLNTEAFF. CDR3 sequence (DNA): TGTGCCAGCAGTTCCAGGGACCTGAACACTGAAGCTTTCTTT.

The J gene is TRBJ2-1, the V gene TRBV7-2; 7 bases align to TRBD2. The J segment lost 9 bases and the V segment lost 8 bases, leaving 10 bases of the junction unmatched. The germline V gene has CDR1 SGHTA and CDR2 FQGNSA. This CDR3 region has 13 residues. The CDR3 sequence: CASSLGGRGEQFF. CDR3 DNA: TGTGCCAGCTCTCTCGGGGGGAGGGGTGAGCAGTTCTTC.

CDR3 coding DNA: TGTGCCAGCAGTGAATTGGCCATAGGCTACACCTTC. Its protein is CASSELAIGYTF. This sequence joins TRBV6-1 and TRBJ1-2; D is undetermined. This CDR3 is 12 amino acids long. Germline CDR1 and CDR2: MNHNS and SASEGT. The V end was cut by 2 bases, the J end by 8 bases, with 9 bases between.

This clone came up once. This sequence joins TRBV11-3 and TRBJ2-3, with D maybe TRBD2 (6 bases). Germline loops: CDR1 SGHNT, CDR2 YENEEA. The V and J ends lost 1 base and 10 bases respectively, with 21 bases between them. The CDR3 consists of 16 residues. This CDR3 is CASSLGSAGNGGAQYF. CDR3 bases: TGTGCCAGCAGCTTAGGGAGTGCGGGGAATGGAGGGGCGCAGTATTTT.

The chain combines TRBV5-1 with TRBJ2-5; 8 bases are shared with TRBD2. Per germline, CDR1 SGHRS and CDR2 YFSETQ. The CDR3 spans 19 residues. V lost 2 bases and J lost 2; bases outside the gene matches: 17. This CDR3 reads CASSLHPLESGGQQETQYF. The DNA of the CDR3 is TGCGCCAGCAGCTTACATCCTTTAGAGAGCGGGGGACAACAAGAGACCCAGTACTTC. The whole variable domain, remainder taken from reference TRBV5-1 and TRBJ2-5, is KAGVTQTPRYLIKTRGQQVTLSCSPISGHRSVSWYQQTPGQGLQFLFEYFSETQRNKGNFPGRFSGRQFSNSRSEMNVSTLELGDSALYLCASSLHPLESGGQQETQYFGPGTRLLVL.

The chain has TRBV7-6 and TRBJ1-1, with TRBD1 as a possible D gene (5 bases). Germline CDR1 reads SGHVS; CDR2 reads FNYEAQ. CDR3 length: 14 amino acids. Trimming shortened V by 5 bases and J by 3 bases, and 13 bases separated the two germline ends. The CDR3 loop is CASSPRWGDTEAFF. As DNA, the CDR3 is TGTGCCAGCAGCCCCCGGTGGGGGGACACTGAAGCTTTCTTT.

The chain recombines TRBV4-2 with TRBJ2-1, with 7 positions matching TRBD1. Germline CDR1 LGHNA, CDR2 YNFKEQ. The CDR3 spans 16 residues. The V segment lost 3 bases and the J segment 2 bases; nucleotides outside the gene matches: 7. This chain's CDR3 is CASSQKGDSPYNEQFF. CDR3 in DNA: TGTGCCAGCAGCCAGAAAGGGGACAGTCCCTACAATGAGCAGTTCTTC.

This sequence joins TRBV30 and TRBJ1-3; no reliable D call. V lost 0 bases to trimming and J lost 8 bases, with 11 bases between them. CDR1 and CDR2 (germline): GTSNPN, SVGIG (reference sequence). This CDR3 has 13 residues. DNA for the CDR3: TGTGCCTGGAGTGTAAGGTCCGGGGACACCATATATTTT. It specifies CAWSVRSGDTIYF.

This chain links TRBV10-2 with TRBJ1-5; perhaps TRBD1 as D (6 bases). Trimming stripped 1 base from V and 1 base from J, with 8 bases between. The CDR3 contains 15 residues. Germline V CDR1 and CDR2: WSHSY, SAAADI. In DNA, the CDR3 is TGCGCCAGCAGTGAGTTCGACAGGAGCAATCAGCCCCAGCATTTT. It codes for CASSEFDRSNQPQHF.

This rearrangement joins TRBV7-2 to TRBJ2-3; TRBD2 aligns across 8 bases. There are 14 residues in the CDR3. CDR1 is SGHTA and CDR2 is FQGNSA in the germline V gene. The J segment lost 5 bases and the V segment lost 5 bases, leaving 6 bases of the junction unmatched. CDR3 nucleotides: TGTGCCAGCAGCCCCGGACTAGCAGGAGATACGCAGTATTTT. Translated: CASSPGLAGDTQYF.

This clone was seen just once. This chain uses TRBV6-5 with TRBJ1-6, with 8 bases identical to TRBD1. Per germline, CDR1 MNHEY and CDR2 SVGAGI. The trim removed 8 bases at V and 5 bases at J, leaving 5 bases unmatched. The CDR3 has 14 residues. CDR3 sequence (DNA): TGTGCCAGCTCCGAGACAGGGGATAATTCACCCCTCCACTTT. Protein: CASSETGDNSPLHF.